These T cell receptor beta chains were read from a single sample in a study of OX40 agonist ivuxolimab in advanced cancers. Generated by immunoSEQ multiplex PCR, the TCRdb table keeps only in-frame clones and is missing some. This table has fewer than 20,000 clones, just over 70% appearing once. This material consisted of CD4+ or CD8+ T cells sorted from blood, taken in a trial of the OX40 agonist ivuxolimab. The receptors come from an adult with an advanced solid tumor such as melanoma, head and neck, liver or kidney cancer. CDR3s include the opening cysteine and the closing phenylalanine or tryptophan. The D gene is left open where the match is weak. Not all rows give a size; the values are once, few, many and, for expanded clones, a class.

V	size	J	D	DNA	CDR3
TRBV9	.	TRBJ2-1	.	TGTGCCAGCAGCGCCCCCTTACAGGCAGAAGGAAATGAGCAGTTCTTC	CASSAPLQAEGNEQFF
TRBV28	.	TRBJ2-6	.	TGTGCCAGCAGTTTGGGGGCATCTGGGGCCAACGTCCTGACTTTC	CASSLGASGANVLTF
TRBV27	few	TRBJ2-7	TRBD1	TGTGCCAGCAGTTTAAGCGTAGGGCAGGGGGCCGACGAGCAGTACTTC	CASSLSVGQGADEQYF
TRBV9	once	TRBJ2-1	.	TGTGCCGGCAGCGTAATGGACGCAAACAATGAGCAGTTCTTC	CAGSVMDANNEQFF
TRBV28	.	TRBJ2-7	TRBD2	TGTGCCAGCAGGATGCGGGGGACCTCCTACGAGCAGTACTTC	CASRMRGTSYEQYF
TRBV11-2	.	TRBJ2-1	.	TGTGCCAGCAGCTTCTACGATGAGCAGTTCTTC	CASSFYDEQFF
TRBV18	.	TRBJ1-1	TRBD1	TGTGCCAGCTCACGAGGGACAGGGGGCGATCTCGACACTGAAGCTTTCTTT	CASSRGTGGDLDTEAFF
TRBV29-1	.	TRBJ1-2	TRBD1	TGCAGCGTTGAGACAGGGGAGGGGGATGGCTACACCTTC	CSVETGEGDGYTF
TRBV11-3	.	TRBJ2-1	.	TGTGCCAGCAGCGCCGGGACAAACTACAATGAGCAGTTCTTC	CASSAGTNYNEQFF
TRBV11-2	.	TRBJ1-1	TRBD1	TGTGCCAGCAGCATTACAGGGGGCACTGAAGCTTTCTTT	CASSITGGTEAFF
TRBV28	once	TRBJ1-2	TRBD1	TGTGCCAGCAGTCAGACAGGGACTAACTATGGCTACACCTTC	CASSQTGTNYGYTF
TRBV5-4	few	TRBJ2-2	.	TGTGCCAGCAGCCCCCCCGGGACCCAGAACACCGGGGAGCTGTTTTTT	CASSPPGTQNTGELFF
TRBV5-1	few	TRBJ2-1	.	TGCGCCAGCACCAGGGAGGGGGCCCTTTCGGAGGAGCAGTTCTTC	CASTREGALSEEQFF
TRBV27	.	TRBJ1-1	.	TGTGCCAGCAGCACAGGGAACACTGAAGCTTTCTTT	CASSTGNTEAFF
TRBV27	.	TRBJ2-5	.	TGTGCCAGCAGTTCCAAGGGGGAGACCCAGTACTTC	CASSSKGETQYF
TRBV10-3	.	TRBJ1-1	.	TGTGCCATCACCCCGGGAGGGAGGAACACTGAAGCTTTCTTT	CAITPGGRNTEAFF
TRBV7-2	few	TRBJ2-7	.	TGTGCCAGCAGCTTAGGTCTTGGTAACGAGCAGTACTTC	CASSLGLGNEQYF
TRBV6-5	.	TRBJ2-7	TRBD1	TGTGCCACTACAGGGGGCGAGCCCTACGAGCAGTACTTC	CATTGGEPYEQYF
TRBV29-1	.	TRBJ1-2	TRBD1	TGCAGCGTCACCAGGGGGGATGGCTACACCTTC	CSVTRGDGYTF
TRBV28	.	TRBJ2-1	.	TGTGCCAGCAGTCGACCGAACAATGAGCAGTTCTTC	CASSRPNNEQFF
TRBV28	.	TRBJ1-5	.	TGTGCCAGCAGTTTACTGGCAGATAGCAATCAGCCCCAGCATTTT	CASSLLADSNQPQHF
TRBV10-3	few	TRBJ2-1	.	TGTGCCATCAGTGAGGGTAGCTCCTACAATGAGCAGTTCTTC	CAISEGSSYNEQFF
TRBV10-2	.	TRBJ2-7	.	TGCGCCAGCACCCGGGACTTCTCCTACGAGCAGTACTTC	CASTRDFSYEQYF
TRBV5-1	.	TRBJ2-7	.	TGCGCCAGCAGCTTAGGGTACCCCTACGAGCAGTACTTC	CASSLGYPYEQYF
TRBV5-3	once	TRBJ2-7	TRBD2	TGTGCCAGCAGCGGGAAGACTAGCGGCTACGAGCAGTACTTC	CASSGKTSGYEQYF
TRBV13	.	TRBJ2-3	.	TGTGCCAGCAGCTTAAGGCAGGGACCTCCATATACGCAGTATTTT	CASSLRQGPPYTQYF
TRBV9	.	TRBJ1-1	.	TGTGCCAGCAGCGTAGCTGATCGCAACACTGAAGCTTTCTTT	CASSVADRNTEAFF
TRBV9	medium-sized	TRBJ2-7	.	TGTGCCAGCAGCGTAGACACGGCCGCCTACGAGCAGTACTTC	CASSVDTAAYEQYF
TRBV2	.	TRBJ1-5	.	TGTGCCAGCAGTGGTACCGGGACGGATTATAGCAATCAGCCCCAGCATTTT	CASSGTGTDYSNQPQHF
TRBV11-2	once	TRBJ2-7	.	TGTGCCAGCAGTCCTCCGACGTGGCACAGAACCTCCTACGAGCAGTACTTC	CASSPPTWHRTSYEQYF
TRBV15	.	TRBJ1-5	TRBD1	TGTGCCACCAGCAGAGGCCGACAGGGAATAGGACAGCCCCAGCATTTT	CATSRGRQGIGQPQHF
TRBV4-2	.	TRBJ1-5	.	TGTGCCAGCAGCTTTCGGGGGTTGGAACAGCCCCAGCATTTT	CASSFRGLEQPQHF
TRBV11-2	.	TRBJ2-7	.	TGTGCCAGCAGCTCTCCTTTAGAAGTCTCCTACGAGCAGTACTTC	CASSSPLEVSYEQYF
TRBV7-8	.	TRBJ2-5	.	TGTGCCAGCAGCCCCCGGGGACACCAAGAGACCCAGTACTTC	CASSPRGHQETQYF
TRBV2	.	TRBJ2-2	TRBD2	TGTGCCAGCAGTGAACTTGGCGGGAGTGTCGCCGGGGAGCTGTTTTTT	CASSELGGSVAGELFF
TRBV5-4	.	TRBJ1-1	TRBD1	TGTGCCAGCAGCTTGTCTACAGGGGTCACTGAAGCTTTCTTT	CASSLSTGVTEAFF
TRBV5-1	once	TRBJ2-7	.	TGCGCCAGCAGCTTCGGCTCCGGCTACGAGCAGTACTTC	CASSFGSGYEQYF
TRBV27	.	TRBJ2-5	.	TGTGCCAGCAGTTTATCTGGACGGATGGAAGAGACCCAGTACTTC	CASSLSGRMEETQYF
TRBV2	.	TRBJ2-3	TRBD2	TGTGCCAGCAGCCCTGGACTAGCGGGAGTAGGGGCAGATACGCAGTATTTT	CASSPGLAGVGADTQYF
TRBV28	.	TRBJ2-7	TRBD2	TGTGCCAGCAGTTTGGGGACTAGCGGGAGCCTAAACGAGCAGTACTTC	CASSLGTSGSLNEQYF
TRBV9	few	TRBJ2-7	TRBD1	TGTGCCAGCAGCGTCGGGACAGGGGACTACGAGCAGTACTTC	CASSVGTGDYEQYF
TRBV5-1	.	TRBJ2-7	.	TGCGCCAGCAGCTTGGCAGGGGACGAGCAGTACTTC	CASSLAGDEQYF
TRBV6-1	few	TRBJ1-2	.	TGTGCCAGCAGTGAAGGGGTAGGGGCCTATGGCTACACCTTC	CASSEGVGAYGYTF
TRBV11-2	.	TRBJ2-5	TRBD1	TGTGCCAGCAGCTTGGGTGACAGGGGGTACCAAGAGACCCAGTACTTC	CASSLGDRGYQETQYF
TRBV11-3	.	TRBJ1-2	.	TGTGCCAGCAGCCCGGGGGGCTATGGCTACACCTTC	CASSPGGYGYTF
TRBV9	.	TRBJ2-1	.	TGTGCCAGCAGCGAGGACTATTACAATGAGCAGTTCTTC	CASSEDYYNEQFF
TRBV19	.	TRBJ1-2	.	TGTGCCAGTAGTATCGATGGAGGGGCGGCAAACTATGGCTACACCTTC	CASSIDGGAANYGYTF
TRBV19	medium-sized	TRBJ2-1	TRBD2	TGTGCCAGTAGTATCGCCCCGTTTAGCGGGAGGGCCACCTACAATGAGCAGTTCTTC	CASSIAPFSGRATYNEQFF
TRBV27	medium-sized	TRBJ2-3	.	TGTGCCAGCAGATGGGACTCCTCGGATACGCAGTATTTT	CASRWDSSDTQYF
TRBV7-2	.	TRBJ2-7	.	TGTGCCAGCAGCTTAGAGGGGAATTCCTACGAGCAGTACTTC	CASSLEGNSYEQYF
TRBV6-1	.	TRBJ1-3	.	TGTGCCAGCAGTGAAGCGGGACCGTTTTCTGGAAACACCATATATTTT	CASSEAGPFSGNTIYF
TRBV10-1	.	TRBJ2-1	TRBD2	TGCGCCAGTTCTGGACTCAGGGGGCGAGGGACTAGCGGGATGGGTGAGCAGTTCTTC	CASSGLRGRGTSGMGEQFF